This TCR beta chain was sequenced during a study of tissue T cells after allogeneic stem cell transplantation. Study findings and constraints: Across patients, clones rarely overlapped, yet motif clusters were shared tissue-specifically. Only a limited share of tissue TCRs appeared in blood or spleen.

In the case of this clone: Its specificity is unknown. Each gene name is a mouse one. The read ends 1 residue before the CDR3 terminus; that terminus is restored from the germline J gene.

Produced via immunoSEQ multiplex PCR; TCRdb's table is partial and in-frame only. The data show around 7,000 clones, around half seen once. J gave up 6 bases and V 3 bases, and 2 bases lay outside the gene matches. The CDR3 is made up of 14 amino acids. CDR1 and CDR2 from the germline V gene are SNHLY and FYNGKV (reference sequence). The time point here: mouse harvest day 7 after allogeneic transplant. Tail vein injection delivered 10^7 T-cell-depleted bone marrow cells and 10^6 splenic CD5+ T cells. Tissues came from B6→BALB/c major-mismatch GVHD mice at day 7 or 14. V gene TRBV3 combines with J gene TRBJ2-1; 10 nucleotides align to TRBD2. The receptor's source is a female BALB/c mouse given C57BL/6 T cells with graft-versus-host disease after an allogeneic hematopoietic cell transplant. Specimen: gut tissue. This CDR3 reads CASSFWGGGAEQFF. CDR3 DNA, as far as it was read: TGTGCCAGCAGCTTCTGGGGGGGCGGTGCTGAGCAGTTC.